This T cell receptor (beta chain) was identified in a study of blood T cell repertoires in COVID-19. The overall study: Donors in the United States, Italy and Spain gave samples during acute or convalescent COVID-19. Sample material is recorded as cDNA or gDNA derived from T cells, B-cell-depleted T cells, or PBMCs.

Per the germline V gene, CDR1 is SQVTM and CDR2 is ANQGSEA. The germline V and J ends were trimmed by 0 bases and 6 bases, with 11 bases remaining between them. The CDR3 is 13 amino acids. Original analysis: Reference gene primer amplification gave nucleated cell count estimates. TCRdb keeps only in-frame clones here, not all; method: immunoSEQ multiplex PCR. The V and J calls and clone size were taken over from that table, and D and trimming were inferred from the DNA. Here the sample spans some 150,000 clones, 86% being singletons. This chain uses TRBV29-1 with TRBJ1-2, with a tentative D call TRBD1 (5 bases). The sequence was collected from a woman of 80 years or more in a cohort sampled during active or convalescent COVID-19. The sequencing sample was made of peripheral blood. The chain's CDR3 is CSVEEGGFHGYTF. The CDR3, as DNA: TGCAGCGTTGAAGAGGGGGGTTTCCATGGCTACACCTTC.